The rows below give T cell receptor beta chains drawn from one sample of a study of circulating tumor DNA in untreated peripheral T-cell lymphoma. The repertoire was sequenced with immunoSEQ multiplex PCR; TCRdb's copy has only in-frame clones and lacks some. The sample carries a few hundred clones, about 88% recorded once. Sequencing was done on a sample of cell-free DNA from blood serum. All receptors derive from a human donor with peripheral T-cell lymphoma. Both conserved end residues are part of each CDR3. The order of the fields is V gene, J gene, CDR3 protein.

V: TRBV28; J: TRBJ1-5; CDR3: CASGVGTAGYQPQHF
V: TRBV5-5; J: TRBJ1-2; CDR3: CASHLHARKTYGYTF
V: TRBV7-2; J: TRBJ1-4; CDR3: CASSLLQGPNEKLFF
V: TRBV29-1; J: TRBJ1-2; CDR3: CSVEWDRARYTF
V: TRBV5-1; J: TRBJ2-3; CDR3: CASSLMTDTQYF
V: TRBV4-1; J: TRBJ1-6; CDR3: CASSQDRAGPSPLHF
V: TRBV19; J: TRBJ1-1; CDR3: CASSIFGWTEAFF
V: TRBV28; J: TRBJ2-2; CDR3: CAHSTGASGENTGELFF
V: TRBV29-1; J: TRBJ1-1; CDR3: CSARNTEAFF
V: TRBV27; J: TRBJ1-5; CDR3: CASSPSNPIWGSNQPQHF
V: TRBV19; J: TRBJ1-2; CDR3: CASKGAGYGYTF
V: TRBV5-1; J: TRBJ1-6; CDR3: CASSSGTVFSPLHF
V: TRBV27; J: TRBJ2-7; CDR3: CASSLIGWGYEQYF
V: TRBV4-1; J: TRBJ1-5; CDR3: CASSLGVSGNQPQHF
V: TRBV4-2; J: TRBJ2-1; CDR3: CASSHGLGQFF
V: TRBV27; J: TRBJ2-3; CDR3: CASSLKGLAGFEDTQYF
V: TRBV27; J: TRBJ2-7; CDR3: CASSFLRGGGFYQQYF
V: TRBV23-1; J: TRBJ1-2; CDR3: CASSTARRKTYGYTF
V: TRBV10-3; J: TRBJ2-1; CDR3: CAISESLGGSGEQFF
V: TRBV4-3; J: TRBJ1-2; CDR3: CASSQDVLGTGVNYGYTF
V: TRBV28; J: TRBJ2-5; CDR3: CASSPYSGTGGLKETQYF
V: TRBV11-2; J: TRBJ1-3; CDR3: CASSLVFPREVLSGNTIYF
V: TRBV18; J: TRBJ2-1; CDR3: CASSRPGTRSYNEQFF
V: TRBV27; J: TRBJ1-5; CDR3: CASSGTGTQPQHF
V: TRBV27; J: TRBJ1-3; CDR3: CASSPISTTGVAGNTIYF
V: TRBV19; J: TRBJ1-1; CDR3: CASSIWGWTEAFF
V: TRBV25-1; J: TRBJ2-7; CDR3: CASTGLSYEQYF
V: TRBV7-9; J: TRBJ2-7; CDR3: CASSSDSSYEQYF